The 27 T cell receptor beta chains below all came from one sample that was sequenced in a study of CD8 T cells in Susac syndrome. The authors reverse transcribed about 0.5 to 1 ug RNA with random hexamers. TCRdb re-called the immunoSEQ multiplex PCR reads through MiXCR, storing one row per CDR3 protein. Of 150,000 to 200,000 distinct CDR3 sequences detected, about 93% appear once; the ten largest clones hold around 0.1%. The sample consisted of CD4+ T cells from PBMCs. The receptors were sampled from a human donor with multiple sclerosis.

The chain uses TRBV20-1 and TRBJ2-2; TRBD2 matches 7 bases. The CDR3 extends over 14 amino acids. The V gene's germline CDR1 is DFQATT and CDR2 SNEGSKA (reference sequence). Unmatched junction bases numbered 10, after V lost 6 bases and J lost 6 bases. CDR3: CSAAGAGAAGELFF. The CDR3 DNA sequence: TGCAGTGCCGCCGGGGCGGGAGCGGCCGGGGAGCTGTTTTTT.

The chain couples TRBV28 to TRBJ2-1; D gene uncertain. The CDR3 covers 12 residues. V lost 5 bases, J lost 7 bases, and 9 bases lay in between. Germline lookup yields CDR1 MDHEN and CDR2 SYDVKM. CDR3: CASSVTRNEQFF. CDR3 DNA sequence: TGTGCCAGCAGTGTTACTCGAAATGAGCAGTTCTTC.

The chain has TRBV30 and TRBJ1-2; D ambiguous. The CDR3 spans 12 residues. Germline V lookup: CDR1 GTSNPN, CDR2 SVGIG (reference sequence). Trimming pared 1 base from V and 4 bases from J, leaving 7 bases between. The CDR3 region has the DNA TGTGCCTGGAGTGGTTCGGGCTATGGCTACACCTTC. Residues: CAWSGSGYGYTF.

The genes are TRBV15 and TRBJ1-1; D is undetermined. CDR1 LNHNV and CDR2 YYDKDF come from the germline V gene (reference sequence). This CDR3 region has 13 residues. Trimming took 0 bases from V and 4 from J, leaving 6 bases between them. The CDR3 is CATSRDPSTEAFF. The CDR3 DNA reads as TGTGCCACCAGCAGAGATCCGAGCACTGAAGCTTTCTTT. The variable domain in full, completed from reference TRBV15 and TRBJ1-1, reads DAMVIQNPRYQVTQFGKPVTLSCSQTLNHNVMYWYQQKSSQAPKLLFHYYDKDFNNEADTPDNFQSRRPNTSFCFLDIRSPGLGDTAMYLCATSRDPSTEAFFGQGTRLTVV.

The DNA for the CDR3 is TGTGCCAGCAGCCGGGGTAAAGATGAGCAGTTCTTC. It codes for CASSRGKDEQFF. The gene calls are TRBV14 and TRBJ2-1, with unresolved D. CDR1 is SGHDN, CDR2 FVKESK, per germline. V lost 4 bases and J lost 8, with 9 bases in between. CDR3 size: 12 residues.

V and J are TRBV5-1 and TRBJ2-2; D assignment may be TRBD1 or TRBD2 (5 bases each). CDR1 is SGHRS, CDR2 YFSETQ, per germline. The ends were cut back, 1 base at V and 4 bases at J, with 14 bases in the middle. The CDR3 has 16 amino acids. The CDR3 nucleotides are TGCGCCAGCAGCTTGAGGACAAATGCGGGCACCGGGGAGCTGTTTTTT. Encoded protein: CASSLRTNAGTGELFF.

This clonotype was seen a single time. V and J are TRBV30 and TRBJ1-4, with D possibly TRBD1 on 5 matching bases. Trimming removed 2 bases from V and 8 bases from J, with 15 bases in between. Germline CDR1 reads GTSNPN; CDR2 reads SVGIG (reference sequence). The CDR3 runs 14 residues. CDR3 residues: CAWSSGSLGEKLFF. DNA for the CDR3: TGTGCCTGGAGTTCAGGGAGTTTAGGAGAAAAACTGTTTTTT.

V usage is TRBV12-3 or TRBV12-4 and J usage is TRBJ1-2; D uncertain. V was cut by 1 base and J by 6 bases, with 12 bases left in between. This CDR3 is 14 amino acids long. The CDR3 sequence: CASSLVTLRDGYTF. The CDR3 DNA sequence: TGTGCCAGCAGTTTAGTGACGCTCAGAGATGGCTACACCTTC.

This chain links TRBV7-8 with TRBJ1-1, with 7 bases matching TRBD1. V shed 2 bases, J shed 6 bases, and the junction held 9 bases outside the gene matches. The CDR3 contains 15 residues. Germline V gives CDR1 SGHVS, CDR2 FQNEAQ. Here the CDR3 DNA reads TGTGCCAGCAGCTTACCGACAGGGTGGGTCGCTGAAGCTTTCTTT. Translating it yields CASSLPTGWVAEAFF.

The chain has TRBV5-1 and TRBJ2-5; D is perhaps TRBD2 (6 bases). V lost 4 bases and J 0 bases, leaving 10 bases between the germline ends. The germline V gene has CDR1 SGHRS and CDR2 YFSETQ. The CDR3 has 14 residues. Here the CDR3 DNA reads TGCGCCAGCAGCGGAGGGACCAACCAAGAGACCCAGTACTTC. Encoded protein: CASSGGTNQETQYF. Looking up the rest from reference TRBV5-1 and TRBJ2-5 gives the full variable domain: KAGVTQTPRYLIKTRGQQVTLSCSPISGHRSVSWYQQTPGQGLQFLFEYFSETQRNKGNFPGRFSGRQFSNSRSEMNVSTLELGDSALYLCASSGGTNQETQYFGPGTRLLVL.

The V gene is TRBV18, the J gene TRBJ2-2; TRBD1 aligns across 8 bases. The CDR3 covers 15 residues. Trimming cost V 5 bases and J 5 bases; bases outside gene matches: 7. The V gene's germline CDR1 is KGHSH and CDR2 LQKENI. As DNA, the CDR3 is TGTGCCAGCTCAAGGGACAGGCAGGAGACCGGGGAGCTGTTTTTT. It specifies CASSRDRQETGELFF.

This clonotype came up once. The chain uses TRBV5-4 and TRBJ2-3; D is unclear. Germline V CDR1 and CDR2: SGHNT, YYREEE (reference sequence). V was shortened by 2 bases and J by 4 bases, with 8 bases between the two germline ends. The CDR3 has 13 amino acids. CDR3 coding DNA: TGTGCCAGCAGCTTAACTCCGGCAGATACGCAGTATTTT. Translating it yields CASSLTPADTQYF.

CDR3 protein: CASSPTLTGGRLRYGYTF. As DNA, the CDR3 is TGTGCCAGCAGCCCAACCCTCACAGGGGGACGGCTACGGTATGGCTACACCTTC. The genes are TRBV28 and TRBJ1-2, with 8 nucleotides matching TRBD1. J was trimmed by 5 bases and V by 6 bases; bases with no gene match: 20. Looked up from germline, CDR1 is MDHEN and CDR2 is SYDVKM. This CDR3 spans 18 amino acids.

V is TRBV5-1 and J is TRBJ1-1, with a tentative D call TRBD1 (5 bases). Germline CDR1 SGHRS, CDR2 YFSETQ. This CDR3 region has 14 residues. Trimming took off 5 bases at V and 1 base at J, with 12 bases between the two ends. The DNA for the CDR3 is TGCGCCAGCAGGAAAGGGACGCCGAACACTGAAGCTTTCTTT. Protein: CASRKGTPNTEAFF. Filled out from reference TRBV5-1 and TRBJ1-1, the complete variable domain reads KAGVTQTPRYLIKTRGQQVTLSCSPISGHRSVSWYQQTPGQGLQFLFEYFSETQRNKGNFPGRFSGRQFSNSRSEMNVSTLELGDSALYLCASRKGTPNTEAFFGQGTRLTVV.

This sequence joins TRBV19 and TRBJ1-1; D perhaps matches TRBD1 (5 bases). V was clipped by 3 bases and J by 4 bases, with 12 bases between them. The CDR3 is made up of 14 amino acids. Germline lookup yields CDR1 LNHDA and CDR2 SQIVND (reference sequence). The CDR3, as DNA: TGTGCCAGTAGTATGAGGGGAGGCGGCACTGAAGCTTTCTTT. This translates into CASSMRGGGTEAFF.

The genes are TRBV30 and TRBJ1-6; possible D gene TRBD1, 6 bases. Germline loops: CDR1 GTSNPN, CDR2 SVGIG (reference sequence). The CDR3 spans 13 residues. V was shortened by 3 bases and J by 7 bases, with 10 bases between the two germline ends. CDR3 sequence (DNA): TGTGCCTGGAGCCCCAGGGGAAATTCACCCCTCCACTTT. Amino acids: CAWSPRGNSPLHF.

J is TRBJ2-7 and V is TRBV9; TRBD2 aligns across 8 bases. The CDR3 extends over 14 amino acids. Germline-derived CDR1 and CDR2 are SGDLS and YYNGEE. Trimming took 2 bases from V and 1 from J; bases not matched to a gene: 2. CDR3: CASSVTSGSYEQYF. The CDR3, as DNA: TGTGCCAGCAGCGTCACTAGCGGTTCCTACGAGCAGTACTTC. The full variable domain, completed using reference TRBV9 and TRBJ2-7, is DSGVTQTPKHLITATGQRVTLRCSPRSGDLSVYWYQQSLDQGLQFLIQYYNGEERAKGNILERFSAQQFPDLHSELNLSSLELGDSALYFCASSVTSGSYEQYFGPGTRLTVT.

The chain recombines TRBV5-1 with TRBJ2-1; D is perhaps TRBD2 (5 bases). Deletions cut 0 bases from V and 7 bases from J, with 11 bases between. This CDR3 comprises 14 residues. CDR1 and CDR2 (germline): SGHRS, YFSETQ. The CDR3 reads CASSLEGSANEQFF. Here the CDR3 DNA reads TGCGCCAGCAGCTTGGAAGGGAGCGCTAATGAGCAGTTCTTC.

CDR3 DNA sequence: TGTGCCAGCAGTGAAAGGGAGTCCGGGGCCAACGTCCTGACTTTC. This translates into CASSERESGANVLTF. The J gene is TRBJ2-6, the V gene TRBV12-3 or TRBV12-4; TRBD2 might be the D (5 bases). This CDR3 is built from 15 residues. Deletions cut 5 bases from V and 4 bases from J, with 12 bases between.

V is TRBV20-1 and J is TRBJ2-1; 8 bases agree with TRBD2. Germline trimming cut 3 bases from V and 6 bases from J; bases unmatched to any gene: 7. The CDR3 contains 14 residues. From germline, CDR1 is DFQATT and CDR2 SNEGSKA (reference sequence). The CDR3 nucleotides are TGCAGTGCTAGTTGGGGGACTAGTCTCAATGAGCAGTTCTTC. Protein product: CSASWGTSLNEQFF.

The chain has TRBV24-1 and TRBJ1-1, with D possibly being TRBD1 (6 bases). Trimming left V 2 bases short and J 3 bases short, with 9 bases between. Germline CDR1 KGHDR, CDR2 SFDVKD. The CDR3 runs to 14 residues. In nucleotides, the CDR3 is TGTGCCACCAGTGATTCACAGGGACACACTGAAGCTTTCTTT. Its translation is CATSDSQGHTEAFF.

This chain links TRBV11-2 with TRBJ2-2; TRBD1 matches at 8 bases. The CDR3 spans 17 residues. In germline, CDR1 is SGHAT, CDR2 FQNNGV. Germline trimming cut 6 bases from V and 2 bases from J; bases unmatched to any gene: 11. The CDR3 DNA reads as TGTGCCAGCAGATCCCCCGGGACAGGAAAAAACACCGGGGAGCTGTTTTTT. Amino acid sequence: CASRSPGTGKNTGELFF. Complete variable domain (other parts from reference TRBV11-2 and TRBJ2-2): EAGVAQSPRYKIIEKRQSVAFWCNPISGHATLYWYQQILGQGPKLLIQFQNNGVVDDSQLPKDRFSAERLKGVDSTLKIQPAKLEDSAVYLCASRSPGTGKNTGELFFGEGSRLTVL.

This chain joins TRBV5-4 and TRBJ2-1, with 8 bases identical to TRBD2. Germline V gene lookup returns CDR1 SGHNT and CDR2 YYREEE (reference sequence). Trimming at V came to 4 bases and at J to 4 bases, leaving 13 bases not matched to a gene. The CDR3 extends over 17 amino acids. In DNA, the CDR3 is TGTGCCAGCAGCCTTACTAGCGGCACTTGGGGTTACAATGAGCAGTTCTTC. Its protein is CASSLTSGTWGYNEQFF.

V usage is TRBV3-1 and J usage is TRBJ2-5; perhaps TRBD1 as D (6 bases). Trimming shortened V by 8 bases and J by 2 bases, and 12 bases separated the two germline ends. The CDR3 is made up of 13 amino acids. Germline CDR1 is LGHDT and CDR2 is YNNKEL (reference sequence). The CDR3 loop reads CASRTALQETQYF. The CDR3 DNA is TGTGCCAGCCGGACAGCGCTACAAGAGACCCAGTACTTC.

The CDR3 DNA is TGTGCCAGCAGTTACCCCCGGACTAGCGGGGGCGAGCAGTACTTC. It translates to CASSYPRTSGGEQYF. The rearrangement joins TRBV6-6 to TRBJ2-7; 13 nucleotides match TRBD2. Trimming took 2 bases from V and 6 from J; bases not matched to a gene: 4. From germline, CDR1 is MNHNY and CDR2 SVGAGI (reference sequence). This CDR3 has 15 amino acids.

This clonotype appeared a few times. The J gene is TRBJ2-1, the V gene TRBV3-1, with 11 nucleotides matching TRBD2. The CDR3 contains 15 residues. From germline, CDR1 is LGHDT and CDR2 YNNKEL (reference sequence). J gave up 3 bases and V 2 bases, and 0 bases lay outside the gene matches. Here the CDR3 reads CASSQLAGGYNEQFF. In DNA form, the CDR3 reads TGTGCCAGCAGCCAACTAGCGGGGGGCTACAATGAGCAGTTCTTC.

This chain joins TRBV28 and TRBJ1-1; tentatively, D is TRBD1 (6 bases). Germline V gene lookup returns CDR1 MDHEN and CDR2 SYDVKM. Between the trimmed V and J ends, which lost 4 bases and 2 bases, there was a span of 14 bases. The length of the CDR3 is 15 residues. For the CDR3, the DNA is TGTGCCAGCAGTTCCCCGGGACACTTTAACACTGAAGCTTTCTTT. It translates to CASSSPGHFNTEAFF.